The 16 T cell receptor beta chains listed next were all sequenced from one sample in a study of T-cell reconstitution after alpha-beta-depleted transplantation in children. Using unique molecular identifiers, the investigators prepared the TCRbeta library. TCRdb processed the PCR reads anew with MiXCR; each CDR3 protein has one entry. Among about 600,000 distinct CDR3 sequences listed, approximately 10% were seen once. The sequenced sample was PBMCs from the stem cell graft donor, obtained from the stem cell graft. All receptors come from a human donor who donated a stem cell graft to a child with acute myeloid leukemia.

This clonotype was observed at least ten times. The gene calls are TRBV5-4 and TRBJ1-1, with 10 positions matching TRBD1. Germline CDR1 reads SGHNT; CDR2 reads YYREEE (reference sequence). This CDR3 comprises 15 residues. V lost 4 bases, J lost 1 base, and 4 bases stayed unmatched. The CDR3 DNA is TGTGCCAGCAGCCTCGGACAGGGGGGGAACACTGAAGCTTTCTTT. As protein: CASSLGQGGNTEAFF.

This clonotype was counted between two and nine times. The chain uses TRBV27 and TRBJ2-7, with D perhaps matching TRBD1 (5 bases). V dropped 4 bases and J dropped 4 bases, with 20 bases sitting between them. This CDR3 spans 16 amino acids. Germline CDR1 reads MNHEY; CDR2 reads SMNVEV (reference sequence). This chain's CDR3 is CASSSTARGDSYEQYF. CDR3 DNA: TGTGCCAGCAGTTCGACAGCGAGAGGTGATTCGTACGAGCAGTACTTC.

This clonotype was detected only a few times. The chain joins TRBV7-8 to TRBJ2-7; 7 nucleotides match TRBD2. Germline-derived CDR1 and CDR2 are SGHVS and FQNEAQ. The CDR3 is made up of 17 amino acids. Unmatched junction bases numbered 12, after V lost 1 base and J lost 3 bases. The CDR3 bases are TGTGCCAGCAGCTTAGGCGGCGGGAGCGGTCTCATCTACGAGCAGTACTTC. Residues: CASSLGGGSGLIYEQYF.

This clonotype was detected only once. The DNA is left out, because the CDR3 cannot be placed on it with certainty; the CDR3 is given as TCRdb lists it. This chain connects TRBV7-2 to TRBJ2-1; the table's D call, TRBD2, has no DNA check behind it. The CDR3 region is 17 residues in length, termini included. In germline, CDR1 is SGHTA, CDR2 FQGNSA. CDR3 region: CASSVGPGLAGGYEQFF.

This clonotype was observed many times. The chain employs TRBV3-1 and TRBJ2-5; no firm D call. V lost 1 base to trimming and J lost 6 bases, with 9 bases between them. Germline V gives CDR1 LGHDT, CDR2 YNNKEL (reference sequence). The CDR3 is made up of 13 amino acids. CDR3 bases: TGTGCCAGCAGCCAAGCTTTGGGCCAGACCCAGTACTTC. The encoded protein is CASSQALGQTQYF.

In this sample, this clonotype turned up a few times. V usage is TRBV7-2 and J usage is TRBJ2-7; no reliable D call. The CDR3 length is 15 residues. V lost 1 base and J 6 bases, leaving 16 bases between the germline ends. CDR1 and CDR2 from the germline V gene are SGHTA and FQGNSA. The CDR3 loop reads CASSLGAPRVGEQYF. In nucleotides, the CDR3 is TGTGCCAGCAGCTTAGGCGCCCCCCGAGTGGGCGAGCAGTACTTC.

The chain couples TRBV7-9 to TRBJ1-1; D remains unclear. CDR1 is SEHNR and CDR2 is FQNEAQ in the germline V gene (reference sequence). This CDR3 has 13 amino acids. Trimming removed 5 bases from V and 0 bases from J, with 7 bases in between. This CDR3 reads CASSIPLNTEAFF. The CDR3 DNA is TGTGCCAGCAGCATCCCACTGAACACTGAAGCTTTCTTT.

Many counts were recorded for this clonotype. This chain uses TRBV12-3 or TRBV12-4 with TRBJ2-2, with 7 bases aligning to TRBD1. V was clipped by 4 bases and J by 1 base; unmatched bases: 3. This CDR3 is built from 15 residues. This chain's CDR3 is CASSSRGRNTGELFF. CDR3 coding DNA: TGTGCCAGCAGTTCGAGGGGGCGGAACACCGGGGAGCTGTTTTTT.

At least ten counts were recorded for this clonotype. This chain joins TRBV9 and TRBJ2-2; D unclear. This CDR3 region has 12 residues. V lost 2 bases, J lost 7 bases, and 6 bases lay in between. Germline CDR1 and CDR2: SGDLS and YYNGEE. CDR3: CASSVLGGELFF. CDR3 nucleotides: TGTGCCAGCAGCGTTCTGGGCGGGGAGCTGTTTTTT.

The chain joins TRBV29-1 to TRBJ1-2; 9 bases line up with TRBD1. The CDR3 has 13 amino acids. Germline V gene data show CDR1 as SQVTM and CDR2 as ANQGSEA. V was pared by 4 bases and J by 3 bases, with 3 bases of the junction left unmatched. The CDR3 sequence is CSVVRDRDYGYTF. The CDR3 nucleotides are TGCAGCGTTGTGCGGGACAGGGACTATGGCTACACCTTC. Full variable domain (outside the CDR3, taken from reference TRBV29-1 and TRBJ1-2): SAVISQKPSRDICQRGTSLTIQCQVDSQVTMMFWYRQQPGQSLTLIATANQGSEATYESGFVIDKFPISRPNLTFSTLTVSNMSPEDSSIYLCSVVRDRDYGYTFGSGTRLTVV.

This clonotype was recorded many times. CDR3 DNA sequence: TGTGCCAGCAGCTTAGGACTAGCATCTAGCACCTACGAGCAGTACTTC. It is translated as CASSLGLASSTYEQYF. This sequence joins TRBV7-2 and TRBJ2-7; 7 bases line up with TRBD2. CDR3 size: 16 residues. In germline, CDR1 is SGHTA, CDR2 FQGNSA. V dropped 1 base and J dropped 2; count of bases not matched to a gene: 8.

The chain's CDR3 is CASSRTTGIYGYTF. CDR3 nucleotide sequence: TGTGCCAGCAGTCGTACAACGGGAATCTATGGCTACACCTTC. The rearrangement uses TRBV12-3 or TRBV12-4 and TRBJ1-2, with no clear D. This CDR3 has 14 residues. The V end was cut by 5 bases, the J end by 4 bases, with 14 bases between.

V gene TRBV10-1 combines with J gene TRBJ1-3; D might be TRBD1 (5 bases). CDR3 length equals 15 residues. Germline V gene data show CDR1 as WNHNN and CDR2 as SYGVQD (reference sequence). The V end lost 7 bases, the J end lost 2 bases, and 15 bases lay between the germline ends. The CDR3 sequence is CASTRQGLPGNTIYF. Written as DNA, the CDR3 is TGCGCCAGCACGCGGCAGGGCCTGCCTGGAAACACCATATATTTT.

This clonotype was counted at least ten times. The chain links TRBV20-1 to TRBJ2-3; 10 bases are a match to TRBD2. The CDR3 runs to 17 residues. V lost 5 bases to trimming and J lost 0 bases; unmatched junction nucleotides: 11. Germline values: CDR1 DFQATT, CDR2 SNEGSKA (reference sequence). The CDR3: CSASSGRPLLSTDTQYF. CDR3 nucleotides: TGCAGTGCTTCTAGCGGGAGACCCCTCCTTAGCACAGATACGCAGTATTTT.

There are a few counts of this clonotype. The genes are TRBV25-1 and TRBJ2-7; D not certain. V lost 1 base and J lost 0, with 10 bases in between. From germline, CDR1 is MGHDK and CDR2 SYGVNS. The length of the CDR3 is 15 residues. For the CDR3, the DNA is TGTGCCAGCAGTGAATCTGGAAGGAGCTCCTACGAGCAGTACTTC. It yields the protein CASSESGRSSYEQYF.

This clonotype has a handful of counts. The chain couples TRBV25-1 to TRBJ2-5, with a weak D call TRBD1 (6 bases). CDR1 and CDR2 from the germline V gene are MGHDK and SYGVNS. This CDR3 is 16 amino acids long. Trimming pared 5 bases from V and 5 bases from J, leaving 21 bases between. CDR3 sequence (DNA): TGTGCCAGCAGTCCCCGGGACATAGGCCAGAGGGAGACCCAGTACTTC. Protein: CASSPRDIGQRETQYF.